The 3 T cell receptor beta chains below were found in one sample sequenced in a study of T cells in Graves' hyperthyroidism and ophthalmopathy. Authors of the study amplified TCR beta CDR3 regions from RNA transcripts. First-round RT-PCR of the TCR CDR3 relied on the HTBI primer set. TCRdb recomputed calls from the multiplex PCR reads with MiXCR, one row per CDR3 protein. There are some 550,000 distinct CDR3 sequences in the sample; less than 25% occur only once, and about a quarter lies in the top ten. Sequenced: blood. The receptors stem from a man younger than 35 with Graves' hyperthyroidism.

This clonotype was seen a handful of times. The gene calls are TRBV20-1 and TRBJ2-7, with D maybe TRBD1 (6 bases). Per the germline V gene, CDR1 is DFQATT and CDR2 is SNEGSKA (reference sequence). The CDR3 contains 16 residues. V lost 4 bases, J lost 1 base, and 20 bases lay in between. CDR3 region: CSATSPGQKMSYEQYF. The CDR3 DNA is TGCAGTGCTACCTCTCCGGGACAAAAAATGTCCTACGAGCAGTACTTC.

This clonotype was picked up many times. The chain couples TRBV24-1 to TRBJ2-7; 9 nucleotides match TRBD1. This CDR3 is built from 15 residues. Germline CDR1 and CDR2: KGHDR and SFDVKD. With V trimmed by 3 bases and J by 6 bases, 8 bases remained unmatched. In nucleotides, the CDR3 is TGTGCCACCAGTGATCTTGACAGGGGGTGTTGCGAGCAGTACTTC. Residues: CATSDLDRGCCEQYF.

The table lists this clonotype with many counts. The chain links TRBV12-3 or TRBV12-4 to TRBJ1-1; TRBD1 is a possible D gene (5 bases). The V gene lost 1 base and the J gene lost 1 base, with 13 bases spanning the gap. This CDR3 has 16 residues. The chain's CDR3 is CASSLGPGSPNTEAFF. CDR3 DNA: TGTGCCAGCAGTTTAGGGCCAGGGAGCCCGAACACTGAAGCTTTCTTT.